This TCR beta chain derives from a study of low-dose radiotherapy and immunotherapy resistance in tumors (dated by TCRdb to 2022 to 2024). Looking at the study overall: In Cohort 1, each fraction delivered 0.5 Gy every 2 weeks, and the prescribed total PTV dose was 6.5 Gy. Cyclophosphamide 200 mg/m2 was administered intravenously every two weeks, one day before each radiation and immunotherapy administration. Trial participants were not randomized into treatment groups. Eight patients were included in the translational analysis, namely three from the first dose cohort plus the first five from the second dose cohort. Patients took aspirin 300 mg orally once daily for four cycles, starting on cycle 1 day 1. Nivolumab and ipilimumab were both given intravenously, with nivolumab at a 240 mg flat dose every two weeks and ipilimumab at 1 mg/kg every six weeks. In Cohort 2, 1 Gy per fraction was delivered every two weeks, for a total of 13 Gy over 26 weeks.

Looking up the germline V gene (reference sequence) yields CDR1 DFQATT and CDR2 SNEGSKA. Relative to germline, V is missing 5 bases and J is missing 2 bases, with 6 bases of the junction outside any gene match. The CDR3 numbers 13 residues from cysteine through phenylalanine. The DNA shown is the 39-base CDR3, in frame from base 1. This clonotype occurred a few times. What this receptor recognizes is not known. No per-base quality is available; no much larger clone lies one base away. Sample time point, as interpreted from the label and publication: after trial treatment. The treatment or condition label, as the study defines it: LDRT plus nivolumab, ipilimumab, low-dose cyclophosphamide and aspirin (RACIN trial). The donors came from RACIN, which was a single-arm phase I dose-escalation trial that paired nivolumab and ipilimumab with aspirin, low-dose cyclophosphamide and low-dose radiotherapy. Patients were eligible if they had advanced solid tumors that were TIL-negative.

These reads were obtained on an Illumina HiSeq 2500. Superscript III and a set of TRAV- and TRBV-specific primers were used to synthesize first-strand cDNA, so that both TCRalpha and TCRbeta chains were covered. TCRs were amplified with Phusion for roughly 20 PCR cycles, with a constant-region primer paired with the adapter attached to the V primers. The isolated mRNA was amplified using the MessageAmp II aRNA Amplification Kit, with in vitro transcription performed for approximately 16 hours at 37 degrees C. The Dynabeads mRNA DIRECT Purification Kit was used to isolate the mRNA for TCR sequencing. Indexed Illumina adapters were added in a second roughly 23-cycle Phusion PCR, and the resulting products were purified with AMPure XP beads. The source study handled its data this way. Custom Perl scripts pooled TCR sequences encoding the same protein, removed out-of-frame sequences and computed each clonotype's abundance. The analysis excluded TCR sequences that were supported by just one read. Repertoire metrics included Shannon entropy, Gini index, clonality, richness, and frequency of TCRs shared between repertoires. TCRdb reworked the public reads: Q25 trimming with fastp, MiXCR clone assembly, productive beta chains retained. Identical CDR3 proteins give one entry, which carries the most common genes and DNA. TCRdb's processing, not the authors' own work, is the source of the V and J calls. This sample has approximately 91,000 distinct CDR3 sequences in its table, and 20% to 25% of those were observed once. The top ten clonotypes cover 10% to 15% of the sample.

The origin of this receptor is a female donor with ovarian cancer. The sequencing here drew on PBMCs, taken after low-dose radiotherapy plus immunotherapy. Here the chain combines TRBV20-1 and TRBJ2-7, and 7 bases in between align with TRBD1. This receptor has the CDR3 CSAFGTETYEQYF. At the DNA level, the sequence is TGCAGTGCTTTCGGGACAGAAACCTACGAGCAGTACTTC.